This TCR beta chain is drawn from a study of blood T cell repertoires in COVID-19. Study background: Collection of acute and convalescent COVID-19 samples took place in the United States, Italy and Spain.

Sequencing used immunoSEQ multiplex PCR; TCRdb keeps in-frame clones, though not all of them. The sample has 70,000 or so clones, around 86% seen once. What was sequenced was peripheral blood. The TCR was taken from a woman in her late teens or twenties with acute or convalescent COVID-19.

The CDR3 region is CASSSGTYGAFF. The CDR3 DNA is TGTGCCAGCAGTTCCGGGACTTATGGGGCTTTCTTT. The rearrangement joins TRBV12-3 or TRBV12-4 to TRBJ1-1, with D maybe TRBD1 (5 bases). The CDR3 covers 12 residues. Trimming took 4 bases from V and 11 from J, leaving 14 bases between them.